The present TCR beta chain was sequenced within a study of breast tumors, draining lymph nodes, adjacent tissues. Study-level results: Data fit most tumor T cells coming from lymph node, expanding in tumor.

The lymph nodes were axillary draining lymph nodes from breast cancer patients. The V end was cut by 0 bases, the J end by 4 bases, with 10 bases between. This CDR3 is 13 amino acids long. Per germline, CDR1 DFQATT and CDR2 SNEGSKA (reference sequence). Each CDR3 protein gets one entry after TCRdb re-called the multiplex PCR reads with MiXCR. The sample yields fewer than 150,000 distinct CDR3 sequences, approximately 22% seen once. In this sample, this clonotype turned up many times. No antigen is known for it. The TCR sequence derives from a female donor with breast cancer. Some clones in this sample may be carry-over from other donors' samples. The V gene is TRBV20-1, the J gene TRBJ2-7; D is uncertain. Sequencing input: axillary lymph node tissue. The CDR3 sequence is CSARDMGLYEQYF. For the CDR3, the DNA is TGCAGTGCTAGAGATATGGGGTTGTACGAGCAGTACTTC.